This entry features one TCR beta chain sequence. TCRdb's table, derived via immunoSEQ multiplex PCR, lists solely in-frame clones and lacks some. The data contain tens of thousands of clones, about 90% of them singletons. The germline V gene has CDR1 KGHSH and CDR2 LQKENI. V shed 4 bases and J 3 bases; nucleotides not matched to a gene: 6. There are 16 residues in the CDR3. This entry belongs to a study of blood T cell repertoires in COVID-19. The V call is TRBV18, the J call TRBJ2-2; 9 positions match TRBD1. The source material was peripheral blood. This TCR came from a man aged 50 to 59 with active COVID-19. The CDR3 reads CASSLSGQGHTGELFF. The CDR3 DNA reads as TGTGCCAGCTCACTCTCGGGACAGGGTCACACCGGGGAGCTGTTTTTT.